Below, 25 T cell receptor beta chains from the same sample are listed, as sequenced in a study of STAT5B mutations in CD4+ large granular lymphocyte leukemia. Sequencing used immunoSEQ multiplex PCR; TCRdb keeps in-frame clones, though not all of them. The sample consists of about 26,000 clones, around 81% of them appearing once. Source material: CD4+ T cells from blood buffy coats. These receptors originate from a human donor in good health.

The rearrangement links TRBV19 to TRBJ1-5; D not resolved. Between the trimmed V and J ends, which lost 3 bases and 5 bases, there was a span of 14 bases. This CDR3 is built from 15 residues. The germline CDR1 and CDR2 sequences are LNHDA and SQIVND (reference sequence). The CDR3 bases are TGTGCCAGTAGTATGGGGAACCCTAGGGATCAGCCCCAGCATTTT. Translation: CASSMGNPRDQPQHF.

The chain combines TRBV2 with TRBJ1-1; D is ambiguous. Trimming shortened V by 7 bases and J by 0 bases, and 9 bases separated the two germline ends. The CDR3 has 13 residues. In germline, CDR1 is SNHLY, CDR2 FYNNEI. The CDR3 DNA sequence: TGTGCCAGCACAAAGATCTTGAACACTGAAGCTTTCTTT. Residues: CASTKILNTEAFF.

The chain recombines TRBV7-6 with TRBJ1-3; tentatively, D is TRBD1 (5 bases). Per germline, CDR1 SGHVS and CDR2 FNYEAQ. There are 13 residues in the CDR3. Trimming removed 5 bases from V and 4 bases from J, with 9 bases in between. This CDR3 is CASSHGGGNTIYF. The CDR3, as DNA: TGTGCCAGCAGCCACGGGGGAGGAAACACCATATATTTT.

The V call is TRBV20-1, the J call TRBJ1-2; no firm D call. Germline V CDR1 and CDR2: DFQATT, SNEGSKA (reference sequence). Deletions cut 2 bases from V and 4 bases from J, with 5 bases between. The CDR3 extends over 11 amino acids. CDR3 bases: TGCAGTGCTAGACCCGTCTATGGCTACACCTTC. Its translation: CSARPVYGYTF.

This rearrangement joins TRBV19 to TRBJ2-1; D might be TRBD2 (5 bases). V dropped 4 bases and J dropped 0 bases, with 13 bases sitting between them. The CDR3 is 16 residues long. Germline V gene data show CDR1 as LNHDA and CDR2 as SQIVND (reference sequence). The CDR3 DNA is TGTGCCAGTAGTAGTTTGGCGGGTCGCTCCTACAATGAGCAGTTCTTC. Its translation: CASSSLAGRSYNEQFF.

Only one count was recorded for this clone. This chain links TRBV5-1 with TRBJ2-3, with 8 bases lining up with TRBD2. Germline V gene lookup returns CDR1 SGHRS and CDR2 YFSETQ. The CDR3 is made up of 17 amino acids. V trimming: 2 bases; J trimming: 0 bases; junction bases outside the gene matches: 8. The CDR3 is CASSFLPSGLSTDTQYF. CDR3 in DNA: TGCGCCAGCAGCTTTTTGCCTAGCGGGCTTAGCACAGATACGCAGTATTTT. The full variable domain, completed using reference TRBV5-1 and TRBJ2-3, is KAGVTQTPRYLIKTRGQQVTLSCSPISGHRSVSWYQQTPGQGLQFLFEYFSETQRNKGNFPGRFSGRQFSNSRSEMNVSTLELGDSALYLCASSFLPSGLSTDTQYFGPGTRLTVL.

This clone was seen a handful of times. The chain combines TRBV6-4 with TRBJ1-1; D is uncertain. Germline loops: CDR1 MRHNA, CDR2 SNTAGT. The CDR3 has 13 residues. The V gene lost 5 bases and the J gene lost 1 base, with 8 bases spanning the gap. DNA of the CDR3: TGTGCCAGCAGTCAACACCCGAACACTGAAGCTTTCTTT. Translated: CASSQHPNTEAFF.

The CDR3 sequence: CASTFGRADSGVAFF. The CDR3 DNA is TGCGCCAGCACCTTTGGGAGGGCGGATAGTGGGGTAGCTTTCTTT. V usage is TRBV5-1 and J usage is TRBJ1-1; D gene ambiguous. CDR1 and CDR2 (germline): SGHRS, YFSETQ. CDR3 length: 15 residues. V lost 6 bases and J 10 bases, leaving 25 bases between the germline ends. Full variable domain (remainder filled in from reference TRBV5-1 and TRBJ1-1): KAGVTQTPRYLIKTRGQQVTLSCSPISGHRSVSWYQQTPGQGLQFLFEYFSETQRNKGNFPGRFSGRQFSNSRSEMNVSTLELGDSALYLCASTFGRADSGVAFFGQGTRLTVV.

The chain employs TRBV2 and TRBJ1-3; the D is unclear. Trimming pared 4 bases from V and 4 bases from J, leaving 8 bases between. Germline V CDR1 and CDR2: SNHLY, FYNNEI. The CDR3 loop spans 13 amino acids. CDR3 in amino acids: CASSVGGGNTIYF. DNA for the CDR3: TGTGCCAGCAGTGTTGGCGGGGGAAACACCATATATTTT.

The V gene is TRBV9, the J gene TRBJ2-2, with D perhaps given as TRBD1 or TRBD2 (5 bases each). CDR3 size: 15 residues. Trimming left V 0 bases short and J 0 bases short, with 6 bases between. CDR1 and CDR2 (germline): SGDLS, YYNGEE. The CDR3 loop reads CASSVVGANTGELFF. CDR3 sequence (DNA): TGTGCCAGCAGCGTAGTGGGGGCGAACACCGGGGAGCTGTTTTTT.

CDR3 amino acids: CASSQEGSSINQPQHF. The CDR3 DNA sequence: TGCGCCAGCAGCCAAGAGGGTTCAAGTATCAATCAGCCCCAGCATTTT. V gene TRBV4-1 combines with J gene TRBJ1-5; D uncertain. Germline CDR1 MGHRA, CDR2 YSYEKL. The CDR3 totals 16 residues. Between the trimmed V and J ends, which lost 0 bases and 3 bases, there was a span of 12 bases.

The gene calls are TRBV11-3 and TRBJ2-5, with D perhaps TRBD1 or TRBD2 (5 bases each). Per germline, CDR1 SGHNT and CDR2 YENEEA. The length of the CDR3 is 14 residues. With 5 bases removed from V and 5 bases from J, the gap between germline ends came to 15 bases. CDR3 loop: CASSLRDQGETQYF. CDR3 nucleotide sequence: TGTGCCAGCAGCCTCAGGGACCAGGGTGAGACCCAGTACTTC.

The chain joins TRBV2 to TRBJ1-3; D not resolved. V was shortened by 8 bases and J by 8 bases, with 19 bases between the two germline ends. Germline-derived CDR1 and CDR2 are SNHLY and FYNNEI. This CDR3 contains 14 residues. CDR3 nucleotide sequence: TGTGCCAGCGGGCGAAACACCATAGGGTACACCATATATTTT. This sequence encodes CASGRNTIGYTIYF.

The rearrangement joins TRBV6-6 to TRBJ2-1; tentatively, D is TRBD1 or TRBD2 (7 bases each). There are 16 residues in the CDR3. V lost 6 bases and J lost 5, with 20 bases in between. The germline V gene has CDR1 MNHNY and CDR2 SVGAGI (reference sequence). The CDR3 here is CASSRGGRGRHNEQFF. In DNA form, the CDR3 reads TGTGCCAGCAGCCGCGGGGGCAGGGGGAGACACAATGAGCAGTTCTTC.

The chain employs TRBV18 and TRBJ1-4; D remains unclear. Per the germline V gene, CDR1 is KGHSH and CDR2 is LQKENI. V was trimmed by 2 bases and J by 5 bases, leaving 6 bases between them. The CDR3 has 13 amino acids. The CDR3 protein is CASSPGMNEKLFF. The CDR3 DNA is TGTGCCAGCTCACCAGGGATGAATGAAAAACTGTTTTTT.

The chain is built from TRBV6-5 and TRBJ1-5; D is ambiguous. The CDR3 sequence is 13 residues long. Trimming took 6 bases from V and 0 from J, leaving 6 bases between them. The germline gives CDR1 MNHEY, CDR2 SVGAGI. CDR3 sequence (DNA): TGTGCCAGCAGCCCTAATAGCAATCAGCCCCAGCATTTT. Its protein product is CASSPNSNQPQHF.

This chain joins TRBV5-6 and TRBJ2-5; TRBD1 might be the D (6 bases). V was pared by 6 bases and J by 0 bases, with 15 bases between. Germline CDR1 reads SGHDT; CDR2 reads YYEEEE. The CDR3 is 15 residues long. CDR3 loop: CASIPWQGYQETQYF. The CDR3 nucleotides read TGTGCCAGCATTCCCTGGCAGGGGTACCAAGAGACCCAGTACTTC.

This chain connects TRBV6-1 to TRBJ2-7, with TRBD1 as a possible D gene (6 bases). The V end lost 6 bases, the J end lost 0 bases, and 12 bases lay between the germline ends. The CDR3 spans 14 residues. Germline V gene data show CDR1 as MNHNS and CDR2 as SASEGT. Here the CDR3 DNA reads TGTGCCAGCAGATGGGGGACACTCTCCTACGAGCAGTACGTC. It yields the protein CASRWGTLSYEQYV.

This clone was seen only a few times. This chain uses TRBV5-4 with TRBJ1-5; D is uncertain. This CDR3 is 13 amino acids long. V was pared by 2 bases and J by 2 bases, with 5 bases between. CDR1 SGHNT and CDR2 YYREEE come from the germline V gene (reference sequence). In DNA form, the CDR3 reads TGTGCCAGCAGCTTTGAGGGCAATCAGCCCCAGCATTTT. It is translated as CASSFEGNQPQHF.

This rearrangement joins TRBV5-4 to TRBJ2-7, with 14 positions matching TRBD2. The junction had 7 bases not matched to a gene; V was cut back by 3 bases and J by 2 bases. CDR1 and CDR2 from the germline V gene are SGHNT and YYREEE (reference sequence). The CDR3 contains 17 residues. The CDR3 loop reads CASSSRTSGGFTYEQYV. The CDR3 bases are TGTGCCAGCAGCTCCCGGACTAGCGGGGGGTTTACCTACGAGCAGTACGTC.

This chain connects TRBV5-1 to TRBJ2-7, with D unclear. There are 13 residues in the CDR3. Germline V gene data show CDR1 as SGHRS and CDR2 as YFSETQ. Trimming cost V 6 bases and J 0 bases, with 10 bases left between them. The CDR3 protein is CASIADSSYEQYF. CDR3 nucleotide sequence: TGCGCCAGCATCGCAGATAGCTCCTACGAGCAGTACTTC.

V and J are TRBV12-2 and TRBJ1-2; the tabulated D call, TRBD1, remains unverified against the DNA. TRBV12-2 is classified as a pseudogene. The CDR3 contains 17 residues. Written as DNA, the CDR3 is TGTGCAAGTCGCTTAGCGGGGGAGACAGGGGAAAACTATGGCTACACCTTC. Protein sequence: CASRLAGETGENYGYTF.

This chain connects TRBV4-1 to TRBJ1-4; D possibly corresponds to TRBD1 (5 bases). Germline V gene data show CDR1 as MGHRA and CDR2 as YSYEKL. The CDR3 covers 14 residues. V was trimmed by 1 base and J by 8 bases, leaving 11 bases between them. CDR3 residues: CASSQGTLEEKLFF. The CDR3 DNA reads TGCGCCAGCAGCCAAGGGACATTGGAGGAAAAACTGTTTTTT.

The rearrangement uses TRBV7-9 and TRBJ2-1; 12 nucleotides line up with TRBD2. V dropped 0 bases and J dropped 7; count of bases not matched to a gene: 4. This CDR3 has 16 amino acids. Germline V gene data show CDR1 as SEHNR and CDR2 as FQNEAQ (reference sequence). The CDR3 loop reads CASSLARLAGVNEQFF. The DNA for the CDR3 is TGTGCCAGCAGCTTAGCAAGACTAGCGGGAGTGAATGAGCAGTTCTTC.

The chain has TRBV5-6 and TRBJ1-6; D unresolved. The CDR3 contains 16 residues. Germline-derived CDR1 and CDR2 are SGHDT and YYEEEE. The V end was cut by 4 bases, the J end by 0 bases, with 11 bases between. This CDR3 reads CASSPGRSSYNSPLHF. The CDR3 DNA reads TGTGCCAGCAGCCCCGGACGTAGCTCCTATAATTCACCCCTCCACTTT.